The T cell receptor (beta chain) described here comes from a study of cytomegalovirus exposure and HLA in healthy donors. Study outcomes and limitations: It was taken for granted in presence/absence analyses that sequencing depth across donors was roughly uniform. Later genetic work tied a missense DCLRE1C variant to beta-chain V and J trimming. The authors considered a cluster of highly shared sequence variants likely to be a sequencing artifact.

Primers included in the PCR were 60 Vbeta and 13 Jbeta primers. Produced via immunoSEQ multiplex PCR; TCRdb's table is partial and in-frame only. The table includes roughly 110,000 clones, about two thirds detected once. As to this clone: Antigen unknown.

J gave up 5 bases and V 5 bases, and 5 bases lay outside the gene matches. The CDR3 has 16 amino acids. Germline V lookup: CDR1 SGHTA, CDR2 FQGNSA. The rearrangement joins TRBV7-2 to TRBJ2-1, with 14 bases identical to TRBD2. The clonotype originates from a female donor in good health and CMV-seronegative. The sample was PBMCs. For the CDR3, the DNA is TGTGCCAGCAGCCTGACTAGCGGGAGGGCCCACAATGAGCAGTTCTTC. It yields the protein CASSLTSGRAHNEQFF. The full variable domain, with the rest looked up from reference TRBV7-2 and TRBJ2-1, is GAGVSQSPSNKVTEKGKDVELRCDPISGHTALYWYRQSLGQGLEFLIYFQGNSAPDKSGLPSDRFSAERTGGSVSTLTIQRTQQEDSAVYLCASSLTSGRAHNEQFFGPGTRLTVL.